One and the same sample provided the 12 T cell receptor beta chains below, sequenced in a study of blood T cell repertoires in COVID-19. Produced via immunoSEQ multiplex PCR; TCRdb's table is partial and in-frame only. The sample includes about 230,000 clones, about 85% of them seen just once. The source material was peripheral blood. Source of these receptors: a man aged 40-50 years with acute or convalescent COVID-19.

The chain uses TRBV14 and TRBJ2-7; D is possibly TRBD1 (6 bases). Deletions cut 1 base from V and 6 bases from J, with 13 bases between. The CDR3 runs 14 residues. CDR1 is SGHDN and CDR2 is FVKESK in the germline V gene. The CDR3 DNA follows: TGTGCCAGCAGCCAAGGGGTTTTCAGGGGCGAGCAGTACTTC. It translates to CASSQGVFRGEQYF.

This chain joins TRBV27 and TRBJ2-5, with a possible D match to TRBD1 (6 bases). The ends were cut back, 6 bases at V and 1 base at J, with 12 bases in the middle. Germline V gene data show CDR1 as MNHEY and CDR2 as SMNVEV (reference sequence). This CDR3 region has 14 residues. The CDR3 region is CASSKNRVQETQYF. The DNA of the CDR3 is TGTGCCAGCAGCAAAAACAGGGTCCAAGAGACCCAGTACTTC.

J is TRBJ1-1 and V is TRBV6-2 or TRBV6-3; 8 positions match TRBD1. Germline V gives CDR1 MNHEY, CDR2 SVGEGT. The CDR3 has 14 residues. The junction had 11 bases not matched to a gene; V was cut back by 6 bases and J by 8 bases. CDR3 amino acids: CASSSGGAGLEAFF. For the CDR3, the DNA is TGTGCCAGCAGCTCAGGGGGCGCAGGTTTGGAAGCTTTCTTT.

The gene calls are TRBV6-5 and TRBJ1-1, with a possible D match to TRBD1 (5 bases). This CDR3 is 12 amino acids long. The V gene lost 5 bases and the J gene lost 11 bases, with 15 bases spanning the gap. Germline lookup yields CDR1 MNHEY and CDR2 SVGAGI. The CDR3: CASSRGKENAFF. CDR3 nucleotides: TGTGCCAGCAGTAGGGGTAAAGAAAACGCTTTCTTT.

The chain joins TRBV12-3 or TRBV12-4 to TRBJ2-1; no clear D. This CDR3 is 11 amino acids long. Trimming stripped 3 bases from V and 9 bases from J, with 6 bases between. The CDR3 loop is CASSFRVEQFF. CDR3 DNA sequence: TGTGCCAGCAGTTTTCGGGTTGAGCAGTTCTTC.

The rearrangement links TRBV11-1 to TRBJ1-2; D gene uncertain. The germline V gene encodes CDR1 SGHAT and CDR2 FQDESV (reference sequence). This CDR3 is 14 amino acids long. Trimming took off 5 bases at V and 3 bases at J, with 13 bases between the two ends. The CDR3: CASSPAPGYYGYTF. DNA of the CDR3: TGTGCCAGCAGCCCCGCACCCGGTTACTATGGCTACACCTTC.

The chain has TRBV28 and TRBJ1-1, with TRBD1 identical over 7 bases. The junction had 18 bases not matched to a gene; V was cut back by 8 bases and J by 0 bases. Germline CDR1 reads MDHEN; CDR2 reads SYDVKM. This CDR3 contains 18 residues. For the CDR3, the DNA is TGTGCCAGCTCTAGTCACAGGGGAATAGACGACGTGAACACTGAAGCTTTCTTT. Its translation: CASSSHRGIDDVNTEAFF.

This clone turned up a few times. The V call is TRBV18, the J call TRBJ1-1; 12 bases line up with TRBD1. V lost 3 bases, J lost 1 base, and 9 bases stayed unmatched. Per germline, CDR1 KGHSH and CDR2 LQKENI. This CDR3 region has 18 residues. The CDR3, as DNA: TGTGCCAGCTCACCCACCGGGACAGGGGGCGCGGGGAACACTGAAGCTTTCTTT. Its translation: CASSPTGTGGAGNTEAFF.

V is TRBV18 and J is TRBJ1-1; a possible D gene is TRBD1 (5 bases). Deletions cut 6 bases from V and 1 base from J, with 9 bases between. Germline V CDR1 and CDR2: KGHSH, LQKENI. There are 13 residues in the CDR3. CDR3 sequence (DNA): TGTGCCAGCTCCCGACAGAGGAACACTGAAGCTTTCTTT. Translation gives CASSRQRNTEAFF.

The chain links TRBV12-3 or TRBV12-4 to TRBJ1-2; no reliable D call. V was cut by 3 bases and J by 5 bases, with 7 bases left in between. CDR3 size: 12 residues. The DNA of the CDR3 is TGTGCCAGCAGTTTTAGCAGTTATGGCTACACCTTC. Residues: CASSFSSYGYTF.

This rearrangement joins TRBV5-1 to TRBJ2-2; TRBD1 might be the D (6 bases). This CDR3 region has 14 residues. The germline gives CDR1 SGHRS, CDR2 YFSETQ. Trimming shortened V by 3 bases and J by 8 bases, and 14 bases separated the two germline ends. CDR3: CASSSEQGSGELFF. DNA of the CDR3: TGCGCCAGCAGCTCGGAACAGGGTTCAGGGGAGCTGTTTTTT.

As regards this clone: One end of the junction varies from germline; a read error may be responsible. The rearrangement uses TRBV6-5 and TRBJ1-6; D is perhaps TRBD1 (6 bases). CDR1 and CDR2 from the germline V gene are MNHEY and SVGAGI. There are 14 residues in the CDR3. For the CDR3, the DNA is TGTGCCGGCAGACAGGCCTCCTATAATTCACCCCTCCACTTT. Residues: CAGRQASYNSPLHF.